The entry below describes one T cell receptor (beta chain). Its antigen is undetermined. The data were taken from a study of T cell repertoires in cytomegalovirus infection. V gave up 1 base and J gave up 4 bases, with 9 bases separating them. This CDR3 is 14 amino acids long. Germline V gene lookup returns CDR1 SGHVS and CDR2 FNYEAQ. TCRdb re-analysed the reads in MiXCR, keeping a single row per CDR3 protein. The sample includes 54,000 or so distinct CDR3 sequences, roughly 32% of them seen just once. Whole-study results and caveats: Cumulative frequency of public TCR beta families picked out carriers of CMV plus the relevant HLA.

This sequence originates from a human donor in good health (CMV status not recorded). Some clones in this sample may be carry-over from other donors' samples. Sequences were obtained from PBMCs, sequenced either directly or after in vitro stimulation (not recorded which). V and J are TRBV7-6 and TRBJ2-3; D is unresolved. CDR3 loop: CASSLGMGADTQYF. In nucleotides, the CDR3 is TGTGCCAGCAGCTTAGGTATGGGCGCAGATACGCAGTATTTT.